The 2 T cell receptor beta chains below all came from one sample that was sequenced in a study of blood T cells in healthy people across ages. PCR was performed a second time for about 7 to 12 cycles using a sample-barcoded 5' primer and a J-beta primer mix. From the 5' RACE reads, TCRdb called clonotypes with MiXCR, one entry per CDR3 protein. Of about 1.1 million distinct CDR3 sequences in the sample, 35% to 45% were seen once. Sequenced input: blood. These receptors all stem from a man in his late teens or twenties in good health.

This clonotype was observed a few times. The chain joins TRBV10-3 to TRBJ2-3, with 9 bases that match TRBD2. The V segment lost 6 bases and the J segment 0 bases; nucleotides outside the gene matches: 7. Per germline, CDR1 ENHRY and CDR2 SYGVKD. This CDR3 comprises 16 residues. The CDR3 region has the DNA TGTGCCATCAGCCTTAGCGGGGGAGCTAGCACAGATACGCAGTATTTT. Encoded protein: CAISLSGGASTDTQYF.

The chain carries TRBV6-2 or TRBV6-3 and TRBJ2-5; a weak D match, TRBD2 (5 bases). The V gene lost 2 bases and the J gene lost 5 bases, with 24 bases spanning the gap. Germline lookup yields CDR1 MNHEY and CDR2 SVGEGT. The CDR3 length is 18 residues. DNA of the CDR3: TGTGCCAGCAGTTACCCAGCACTTTGGGAAGCGGTGTTGGAGACCCAGTACTTC. Protein sequence: CASSYPALWEAVLETQYF.